The 5 T cell receptor beta chains below come from one sample, sequenced in a study of PD-1 blockade in classical Hodgkin lymphoma. Relapse was seen in all patients after autologous stem cell transplantation, and brentuximab vedotin exposure was variable. Profiled with immunoSEQ multiplex PCR; TCRdb holds only in-frame clones, not every one. The sample carries 95,000 to 120,000 clones, 80% to 90% recorded once. The sample here was peripheral blood mononuclear cells (PBMCs), taken before the second cycle of nivolumab. The origin of the receptors is a human donor with classical Hodgkin lymphoma.

This chain uses TRBV6-5 with TRBJ2-7; TRBD2 aligns across 10 bases. The J segment lost 7 bases and the V segment lost 2 bases, leaving 5 bases of the junction unmatched. Germline loops: CDR1 MNHEY, CDR2 SVGAGI. The CDR3 extends over 14 amino acids. The CDR3 region has the DNA TGTGCCAGCAGTTACGCTAGCGGGAGTTTTGAGCAGTACTTC. Protein product: CASSYASGSFEQYF.

The gene calls are TRBV30 and TRBJ2-1; D may be TRBD1 or TRBD2 (5 bases each). With 3 bases removed from V and 5 bases from J, the gap between germline ends came to 17 bases. The CDR3 has 15 residues. Germline V gives CDR1 GTSNPN, CDR2 SVGIG (reference sequence). The DNA of the CDR3 is TGTGCCTGGAGCGGCCTCGGGGCTAGGAACAATGAGCAGTTCTTC. This sequence encodes CAWSGLGARNNEQFF.

The chain links TRBV6-5 to TRBJ2-7; tentatively, D is TRBD1 (5 bases). The CDR3 is 12 residues long. V was shortened by 2 bases and J by 9 bases, with 11 bases between the two germline ends. The germline V gene has CDR1 MNHEY and CDR2 SVGAGI. The CDR3 coding sequence is TGTGCCAGCAGTTACAGTGGGGCCGGGCAGTACTTC. It encodes CASSYSGAGQYF.

This chain joins TRBV4-2 and TRBJ1-2; D is uncertain. The CDR3 contains 16 residues. V was shortened by 0 bases and J by 8 bases, with 19 bases between the two germline ends. Germline values: CDR1 LGHNA, CDR2 YNFKEQ. The CDR3 DNA reads TGTGCCAGCAGCCAAGAATCGAGCGTGAAGTTACTCGGCTACACCTTC. Amino acid sequence: CASSQESSVKLLGYTF.

J is TRBJ2-5 and V is TRBV5-6; D is ambiguous. Trimming took 3 bases from V and 0 from J, leaving 15 bases between them. Germline lookup yields CDR1 SGHDT and CDR2 YYEEEE. The CDR3 length is 16 residues. In DNA, the CDR3 is TGTGCCAGCAGCTCACACCTTGATTACTACCAAGAGACCCAGTACTTC. Translating gives CASSSHLDYYQETQYF.